One sample yielded the 8 T cell receptor beta chains listed below, sequenced in a study of beta chain features in type 1 diabetes. General observations from the study: Moderate but significant shortening of TCRB CDR3s was recorded in all four CD4+ subsets from Type 1 diabetes patients.

Their target antigens are unknown. As every portion of the isolated RNA was reverse transcribed, the sequencing read expressed TCRB transcripts. Produced via immunoSEQ multiplex PCR; TCRdb's table is partial and in-frame only. The top ten hold about 0.015% of the sample, which has some 290,000 clones, 14% seen once. The sequencing sample was made of naive CD4+ T cells from blood. These receptors came from a man aged 30 to 45 with type 1 diabetes.

This clone was picked up a small number of times. The rearrangement uses TRBV6-1 and TRBJ1-5, with TRBD1 identical over 8 bases. The CDR3 runs 15 residues. The germline CDR1 and CDR2 sequences are MNHNS and SASEGT. V lost 1 base and J lost 7; bases outside the gene matches: 6. Written as DNA, the CDR3 is TGTGCCAGCAGTGAAGGGACAGGGCCGTTCCAGCCCCAGCATTTT. Its translation is CASSEGTGPFQPQHF.

This clone showed up just a few times. V and J are TRBV4-3 and TRBJ2-1; 8 bases fit TRBD2. Looked up from germline, CDR1 is LGHNA and CDR2 is YSLEER. The CDR3 extends over 15 amino acids. J gave up 7 bases and V 1 base, and 6 bases lay outside the gene matches. This CDR3 reads CASSQGAGAGNEQFF. The CDR3 bases are TGCGCCAGCAGCCAAGGAGCGGGAGCGGGAAATGAGCAGTTCTTC.

This clone occurred a few times. This sequence joins TRBV19 and TRBJ2-7; 9 nucleotides agree with TRBD1. The V segment lost 6 bases and the J segment 6 bases; nucleotides outside the gene matches: 6. CDR3 length equals 13 residues. Germline CDR1 is LNHDA and CDR2 is SQIVND (reference sequence). CDR3 nucleotides: TGTGCCAGTAGAGGGACAGGGTTAGGCGAGCAGTACTTC. Amino acid sequence: CASRGTGLGEQYF.

This clone was seen only a few times. The rearrangement links TRBV11-2 to TRBJ2-4; D may be TRBD1 (6 bases). The CDR3 runs 14 residues. Germline CDR1 SGHAT, CDR2 FQNNGV. V was shortened by 4 bases and J by 10 bases, with 17 bases between the two germline ends. This chain's CDR3 is CASSSRTGPAIQYF. Here the CDR3 DNA reads TGTGCCAGCAGCTCGCGAACAGGGCCAGCTATTCAGTACTTC.

The chain employs TRBV18 and TRBJ2-5; D is perhaps TRBD2 (5 bases). The CDR3 covers 14 residues. With 0 bases removed from V and 5 bases from J, the gap between germline ends came to 10 bases. From germline, CDR1 is KGHSH and CDR2 LQKENI. CDR3 nucleotide sequence: TGTGCCAGCTCACCACCAGACACGGGGGAGACCCAGTACTTC. It is translated as CASSPPDTGETQYF. The whole variable domain, remainder taken from reference TRBV18 and TRBJ2-5, is NAGVMQNPRHLVRRRGQEARLRCSPMKGHSHVYWYRQLPEEGLKFMVYLQKENIIDESGMPKERFSAEFPKEGPSILRIQQVVRGDSAAYFCASSPPDTGETQYFGPGTRLLVL.

This clone showed up just a few times. The chain couples TRBV28 to TRBJ2-5; 9 bases match TRBD1. There are 15 residues in the CDR3. Germline-derived CDR1 and CDR2 are MDHEN and SYDVKM. Trimming took 6 bases from V and 4 from J; bases not matched to a gene: 9. CDR3 DNA sequence: TGTGCCAGCAGCTTCGGGACAGGGAAGGGAGAGACCCAGTACTTC. Amino acid sequence: CASSFGTGKGETQYF.

The CDR3 loop reads CSVVGTSGTEGEHEQYF. CDR3 coding DNA: TGCAGCGTTGTTGGGACTAGCGGGACTGAGGGTGAGCACGAGCAGTACTTC. The chain recombines TRBV29-1 with TRBJ2-7; 13 nucleotides align to TRBD2. The V segment lost 4 bases and the J segment 5 bases; nucleotides outside the gene matches: 14. The germline V gene encodes CDR1 SQVTM and CDR2 ANQGSEA. The CDR3 consists of 17 residues.

The table lists this clone with a few counts. This sequence joins TRBV20-1 and TRBJ2-5; TRBD2 matches at 9 bases. Germline V gene lookup returns CDR1 DFQATT and CDR2 SNEGSKA (reference sequence). Germline trimming cut 8 bases from V and 5 bases from J; bases unmatched to any gene: 3. CDR3 length: 11 amino acids. The CDR3 DNA sequence: TGCAGTCTGAGCGGGAGGGAGACCCAGTACTTC. The encoded protein is CSLSGRETQYF.